These 20 T cell receptor beta chains were sequenced from one sample in a study of T-cell reconstitution after alpha-beta-depleted transplantation in children. The authors prepared the TCRbeta library with unique molecular identifiers. MiXCR was run by TCRdb on the PCR reads, yielding one entry per CDR3 protein. The sample holds 200,000 to 250,000 distinct CDR3 sequences, around 25% seen once. The sequenced sample was PBMCs, obtained before TCRalphabeta/CD19-depleted stem cell transplant. Source of these receptors: a girl aged 2-10 years with Fanconi anemia, due to receive a stem cell transplant.

This clonotype was observed many times. The chain joins TRBV12-3 or TRBV12-4 to TRBJ2-7; D remains unclear. V lost 6 bases, J lost 6 bases, and 12 bases lay in between. This CDR3 contains 12 residues. CDR3 sequence (DNA): TGTGCCAGCAGCCTCATCCTTGGCGAGCAGTACTTC. Amino acid sequence: CASSLILGEQYF.

This clonotype was seen many times. The gene calls are TRBV20-1 and TRBJ2-1, with a tentative D call TRBD1 (5 bases). Trimming removed 7 bases from V and 0 bases from J, with 16 bases in between. Germline CDR1 and CDR2: DFQATT and SNEGSKA (reference sequence). This CDR3 comprises 15 residues. The CDR3 nucleotides read TGCAGTGGATTATGGGGCAGAAGCTCCTACAATGAGCAGTTCTTC. Protein: CSGLWGRSSYNEQFF.

This clonotype was seen at least ten times. The chain recombines TRBV29-1 with TRBJ2-3, with D tentatively TRBD2 (5 bases). The CDR3 runs 12 residues. Germline lookup yields CDR1 SQVTM and CDR2 ANQGSEA. Trimming left V 4 bases short and J 4 bases short, with 9 bases between. CDR3 sequence: CSVAEGSDTQYF. CDR3 in DNA: TGCAGCGTTGCAGAGGGCTCAGATACGCAGTATTTT.

This clonotype has just a few counts. The V and J genes are TRBV20-1 and TRBJ2-3; the D gene is possibly TRBD1 (6 bases). The CDR3 loop spans 12 amino acids. Trimming took 1 base from V and 4 from J, leaving 6 bases between them. Germline V gene sequence: CDR1 DFQATT, CDR2 SNEGSKA (reference sequence). Here the CDR3 reads CSARGGPDTQYF. CDR3 nucleotides: TGCAGTGCTAGAGGGGGGCCAGATACGCAGTATTTT.

This clonotype was counted a few times. The rearrangement joins TRBV6-5 to TRBJ2-7; possible D gene TRBD1, 5 bases. Trimming removed 3 bases from V and 1 base from J, with 19 bases in between. Germline CDR1 and CDR2: MNHEY and SVGAGI. The CDR3 has 17 amino acids. The CDR3 loop reads CASSYGSGGQGSYEQYF. The DNA for the CDR3 is TGTGCCAGCAGTTATGGATCGGGTGGCCAGGGTTCCTACGAGCAGTACTTC.

The CDR3 is CASSERPLSNEQFF. The CDR3 nucleotides read TGTGCCAGCAGTGAACGCCCCTTAAGCAATGAGCAGTTCTTC. The V call is TRBV25-1, the J call TRBJ2-1; D ambiguous. In germline, CDR1 is MGHDK, CDR2 SYGVNS. Trimming removed 2 bases from V and 6 bases from J, with 11 bases in between. This CDR3 spans 14 amino acids.

This clonotype was seen a few times. The chain links TRBV29-1 to TRBJ1-2; D may be TRBD1 (5 bases). The CDR3 is 12 residues long. Germline-derived CDR1 and CDR2 are SQVTM and ANQGSEA. V dropped 3 bases and J dropped 0 bases, with 5 bases sitting between them. CDR3: CSVETANYGYTF. In nucleotides, the CDR3 is TGCAGCGTTGAGACAGCTAACTATGGCTACACCTTC.

This clonotype appeared a few times. This chain links TRBV20-1 with TRBJ1-2, with D uncertain. The CDR3 is 13 residues long. Germline-derived CDR1 and CDR2 are DFQATT and SNEGSKA (reference sequence). The V end was cut by 3 bases, the J end by 5 bases, with 13 bases between. CDR3 in amino acids: CSASRGGVYGYTF. The CDR3, as DNA: TGCAGTGCTAGCCGGGGTGGGGTGTATGGCTACACCTTC.

The table lists this clonotype with many counts. The chain recombines TRBV12-3 or TRBV12-4 with TRBJ2-7, with a possible D match to TRBD1 (6 bases). With 2 bases removed from V and 7 bases from J, the gap between germline ends came to 12 bases. The CDR3 runs 13 residues. CDR3 DNA: TGTGCCAGCAGTTTACAGGGGTGGTTTGAGCAGTACTTC. Amino acids: CASSLQGWFEQYF.

This clonotype occurred many times. V usage is TRBV20-1 and J usage is TRBJ2-7; possibly TRBD1 or TRBD2 for D (6 bases each). There are 13 residues in the CDR3. Germline CDR1 is DFQATT and CDR2 is SNEGSKA (reference sequence). V gave up 5 bases and J gave up 3 bases, with 14 bases separating them. DNA of the CDR3: TGCAGTGCTGGGGGGCGGAGGAGCTACGAGCAGTACTTC. It encodes CSAGGRRSYEQYF.

This clonotype showed up many times. The chain recombines TRBV12-3 or TRBV12-4 with TRBJ1-1; 8 nucleotides match TRBD1. The CDR3 totals 14 residues. Unmatched junction bases numbered 3, after V lost 5 bases and J lost 1 base. The CDR3 nucleotides read TGTGCCAGCAGTACCGGACAGGGGAACACTGAAGCTTTCTTT. Residues: CASSTGQGNTEAFF.

This clonotype appeared many times. The chain has TRBV20-1 and TRBJ2-7, with D possibly being TRBD2 (6 bases). The CDR3 consists of 14 residues. Germline V gene sequence: CDR1 DFQATT, CDR2 SNEGSKA (reference sequence). Trimming took 1 base from V and 2 from J, leaving 12 bases between them. In DNA, the CDR3 is TGCAGTGCTAGAGGCTACGGAGGGCCCTACGAGCAGTACTTC. Translated: CSARGYGGPYEQYF.

This clonotype was counted many times. The chain recombines TRBV9 with TRBJ2-6, with 8 bases fitting TRBD1. The CDR3 spans 18 residues. The germline V gene encodes CDR1 SGDLS and CDR2 YYNGEE. The V segment lost 0 bases and the J segment 0 bases; nucleotides outside the gene matches: 5. The CDR3 sequence is CASSVVDRASSGANVLTF. The CDR3, as DNA: TGTGCCAGCAGCGTAGTGGACAGGGCGTCCTCTGGGGCCAACGTCCTGACTTTC.

This chain connects TRBV3-1 to TRBJ2-5; D gene unclear. Trimming removed 4 bases at V and 3 bases at J, with 12 bases between. Germline-derived CDR1 and CDR2 are LGHDT and YNNKEL (reference sequence). CDR3 length: 14 amino acids. CDR3 loop: CASSPEPSEETQYF. In nucleotides, the CDR3 is TGTGCCAGCAGCCCAGAACCGAGCGAAGAGACCCAGTACTTC.

This clonotype was counted at least ten times. The chain has TRBV6-5 and TRBJ2-1, with 7 bases fitting TRBD1. This CDR3 region has 15 residues. The germline V gene encodes CDR1 MNHEY and CDR2 SVGAGI. Germline trimming cut 5 bases from V and 8 bases from J; bases unmatched to any gene: 12. CDR3 DNA: TGTGCCAGCAGTCGCCAACAGGGGATAATGGATGAGCAGTTCTTC. The encoded protein is CASSRQQGIMDEQFF.

J is TRBJ2-7 and V is TRBV10-2; possibly TRBD2 for D (5 bases). This CDR3 is 14 amino acids long. Germline CDR1 is WSHSY and CDR2 is SAAADI. Deletions cut 3 bases from V and 6 bases from J, with 15 bases between. The CDR3 nucleotides read TGCGCCAGCAGTGACAAACTAGAGATCCCCGAGCAGTACTTC. It codes for CASSDKLEIPEQYF.

V and J are TRBV20-1 and TRBJ2-5; TRBD2 is a possible D gene (7 bases). Germline V lookup: CDR1 DFQATT, CDR2 SNEGSKA (reference sequence). Trimming stripped 7 bases from V and 5 bases from J, with 8 bases between. This CDR3 contains 10 residues. The DNA for the CDR3 is TGCAGTGAGGGGGGGGAGACCCAGTACTTC. The encoded protein is CSEGGETQYF.

The chain combines TRBV28 with TRBJ2-1, with 9 bases fitting TRBD1. CDR1 MDHEN and CDR2 SYDVKM come from the germline V gene. The V gene end was trimmed by 6 bases and the J gene end by 4 bases; junction bases not matched to a gene: 7. The CDR3 runs 15 residues. The DNA of the CDR3 is TGTGCCAGCAGCCGCACAGGGGGCTTGTACAATGAGCAGTTCTTC. Translated: CASSRTGGLYNEQFF.

This clonotype was observed a few times. This chain uses TRBV12-3 or TRBV12-4 with TRBJ2-7; D is tentatively TRBD1 or TRBD2 (6 bases each). The ends were cut back, 3 bases at V and 2 bases at J, with 17 bases in the middle. This CDR3 is built from 16 residues. The CDR3: CASSFFAGHKPYEQYF. CDR3 coding DNA: TGTGCCAGCAGTTTCTTTGCGGGACACAAGCCCTACGAGCAGTACTTC.

This rearrangement joins TRBV10-1 to TRBJ2-7; TRBD2 is a possible D gene (6 bases). Germline V gene data show CDR1 as WNHNN and CDR2 as SYGVQD (reference sequence). With 3 bases removed from V and 4 bases from J, the gap between germline ends came to 19 bases. This CDR3 has 16 residues. CDR3 in DNA: TGCGCCAGCAGTGAATTTGGGGGAGGCCAACCTTACGAGCAGTACTTC. This encodes CASSEFGGGQPYEQYF.